This T cell receptor beta chain was recovered during a study of T-cell memory formation after mild COVID-19. Only a few counts were recorded for this clonotype. Germline V CDR1 and CDR2: MNHEY, SMNVEV (reference sequence). This CDR3 has 16 amino acids. V shed 10 bases, J shed 2 bases, and the junction held 17 bases outside the gene matches. TCRdb re-called the 5' RACE reads through MiXCR, storing one row per CDR3 protein. The repertoire holds around 530,000 distinct CDR3 sequences, with 20% to 25% as singletons. The TCR comes from an adult woman who had mild COVID-19 (a few samples of this study predate the infection). Cell type and time point are not known. The rearrangement uses TRBV27 and TRBJ2-7; 7 bases fit TRBD1. The sample was PBMCs or a T cell subset sorted from them (not recorded which). CDR3 in amino acids: CATETKSGTAPYEQYF. DNA of the CDR3: TGTGCCACCGAAACAAAATCCGGGACAGCCCCCTACGAGCAGTACTTC.